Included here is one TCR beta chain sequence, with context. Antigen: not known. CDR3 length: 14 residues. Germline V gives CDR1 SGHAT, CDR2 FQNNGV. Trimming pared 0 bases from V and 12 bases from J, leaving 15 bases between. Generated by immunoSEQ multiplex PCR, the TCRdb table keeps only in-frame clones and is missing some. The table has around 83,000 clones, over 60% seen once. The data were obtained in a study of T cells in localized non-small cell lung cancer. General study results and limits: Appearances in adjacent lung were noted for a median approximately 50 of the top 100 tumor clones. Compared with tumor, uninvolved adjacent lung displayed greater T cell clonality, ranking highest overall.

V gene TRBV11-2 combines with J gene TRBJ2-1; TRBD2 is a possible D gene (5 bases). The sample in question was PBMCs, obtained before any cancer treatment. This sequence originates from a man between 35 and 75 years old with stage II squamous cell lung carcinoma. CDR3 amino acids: CASSLDWSEEGQFF. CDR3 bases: TGTGCCAGCAGCTTAGATTGGTCGGAGGAAGGGCAGTTCTTC.